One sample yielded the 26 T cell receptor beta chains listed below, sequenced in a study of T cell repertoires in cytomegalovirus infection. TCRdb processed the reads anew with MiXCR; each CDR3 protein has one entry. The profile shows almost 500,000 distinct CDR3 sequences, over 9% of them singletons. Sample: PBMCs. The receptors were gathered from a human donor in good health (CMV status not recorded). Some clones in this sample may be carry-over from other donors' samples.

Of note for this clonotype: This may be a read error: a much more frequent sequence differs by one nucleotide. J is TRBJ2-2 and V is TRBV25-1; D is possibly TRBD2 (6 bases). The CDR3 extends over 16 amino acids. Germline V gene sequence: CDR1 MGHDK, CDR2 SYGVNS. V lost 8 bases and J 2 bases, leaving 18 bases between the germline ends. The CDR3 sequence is CASGLGGAANTGELFF. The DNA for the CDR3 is TGTGCCAGCGGCCTCGGAGGGGCGGCTAACACCGGGGAGCTGTTTTTT.

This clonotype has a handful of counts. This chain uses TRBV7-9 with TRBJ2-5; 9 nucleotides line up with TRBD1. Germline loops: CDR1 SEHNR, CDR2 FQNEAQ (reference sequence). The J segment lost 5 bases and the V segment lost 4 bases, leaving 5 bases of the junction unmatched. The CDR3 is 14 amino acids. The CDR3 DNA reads TGTGCCAGCAGCTCCGGGACAGGGCTGGAGACCCAGTACTTC. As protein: CASSSGTGLETQYF.

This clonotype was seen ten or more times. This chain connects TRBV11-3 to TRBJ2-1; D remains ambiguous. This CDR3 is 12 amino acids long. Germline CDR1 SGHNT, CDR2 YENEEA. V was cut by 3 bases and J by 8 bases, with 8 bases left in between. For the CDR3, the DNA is TGTGCCAGCAGCTTGCAGGTGGATGAGCAGTTCTTC. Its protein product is CASSLQVDEQFF.

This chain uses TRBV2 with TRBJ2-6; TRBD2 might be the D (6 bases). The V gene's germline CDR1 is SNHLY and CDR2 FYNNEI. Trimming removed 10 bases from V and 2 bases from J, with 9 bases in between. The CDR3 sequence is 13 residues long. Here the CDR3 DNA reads TGTGCCACGGAGGGGACTGGGGCCAACGTCCTGACTTTC. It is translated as CATEGTGANVLTF. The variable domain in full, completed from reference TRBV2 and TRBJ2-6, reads EPEVTQTPSHQVTQMGQEVILRCVPISNHLYFYWYRQILGQKVEFLVSFYNNEISEKSEIFDDQFSVERPDGSNFTLKIRSTKLEDSAMYFCATEGTGANVLTFGAGSRLTVL.

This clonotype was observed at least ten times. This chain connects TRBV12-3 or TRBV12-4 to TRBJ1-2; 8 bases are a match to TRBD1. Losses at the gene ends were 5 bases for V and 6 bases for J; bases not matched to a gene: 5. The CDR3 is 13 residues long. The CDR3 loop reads CASSPGQGNGYTF. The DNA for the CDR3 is TGTGCCAGCAGTCCCGGACAGGGCAATGGCTACACCTTC.

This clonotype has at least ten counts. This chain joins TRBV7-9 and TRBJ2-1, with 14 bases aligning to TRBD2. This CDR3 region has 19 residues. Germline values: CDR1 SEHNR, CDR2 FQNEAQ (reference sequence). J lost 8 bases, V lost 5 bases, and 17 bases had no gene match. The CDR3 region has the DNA TGTGCCAGCAGCCCCGGAGCCGGGACTAGCGGGAGATGGGGGGATGAGCAGTTCTTC. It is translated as CASSPGAGTSGRWGDEQFF.

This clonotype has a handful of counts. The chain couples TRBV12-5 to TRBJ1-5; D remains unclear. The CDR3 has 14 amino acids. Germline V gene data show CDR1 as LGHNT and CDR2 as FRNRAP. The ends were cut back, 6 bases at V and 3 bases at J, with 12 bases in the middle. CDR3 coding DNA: TGTGCTAGTGGCTCCTCCAGAGACAATCAGCCCCAGCATTTT. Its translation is CASGSSRDNQPQHF.

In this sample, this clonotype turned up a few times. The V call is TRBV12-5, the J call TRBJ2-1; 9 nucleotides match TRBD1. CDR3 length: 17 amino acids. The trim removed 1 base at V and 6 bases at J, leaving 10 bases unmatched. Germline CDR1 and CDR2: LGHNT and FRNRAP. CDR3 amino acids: CASGLDWGQGLLNEQFF. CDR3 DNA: TGTGCTAGTGGTTTGGACTGGGGACAGGGCCTTCTCAATGAGCAGTTCTTC.

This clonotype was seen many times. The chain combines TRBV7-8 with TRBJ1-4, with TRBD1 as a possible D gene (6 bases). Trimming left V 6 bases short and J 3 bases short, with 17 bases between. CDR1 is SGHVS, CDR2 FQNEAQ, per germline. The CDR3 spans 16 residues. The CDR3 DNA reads TGTGCCAGCAGTTCTAGCGCTCGACAGGCTAATGAAAAACTGTTTTTT. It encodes CASSSSARQANEKLFF. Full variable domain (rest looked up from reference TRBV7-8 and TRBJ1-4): GAGVSQSPRYKVAKRGQDVALRCDPISGHVSLFWYQQALGQGPEFLTYFQNEAQLDKSGLPSDRFFAERPEGSVSTLKIQRTQQEDSAVYLCASSSSARQANEKLFFGSGTQLSVL.

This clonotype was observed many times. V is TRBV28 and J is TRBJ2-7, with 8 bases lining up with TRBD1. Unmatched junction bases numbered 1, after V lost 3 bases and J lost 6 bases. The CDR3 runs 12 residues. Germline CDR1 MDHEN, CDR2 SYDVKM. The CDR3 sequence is CASSFDRGEQYF. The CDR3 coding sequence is TGTGCCAGCAGTTTTGACAGGGGCGAGCAGTACTTC.

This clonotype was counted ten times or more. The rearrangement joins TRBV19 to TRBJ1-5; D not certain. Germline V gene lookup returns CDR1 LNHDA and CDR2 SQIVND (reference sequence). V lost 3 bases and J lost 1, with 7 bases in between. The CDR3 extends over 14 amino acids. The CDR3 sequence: CASSIPWSNQPQHF. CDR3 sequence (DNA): TGTGCCAGTAGTATCCCCTGGAGCAATCAGCCCCAGCATTTT.

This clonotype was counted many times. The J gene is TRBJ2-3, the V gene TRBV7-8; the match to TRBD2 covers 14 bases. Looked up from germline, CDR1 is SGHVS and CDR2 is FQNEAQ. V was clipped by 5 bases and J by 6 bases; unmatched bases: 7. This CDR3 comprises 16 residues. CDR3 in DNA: TGTGCCAGCAGCCCTGGGACTAGCGGGAGTGGGGATACGCAGTATTTT. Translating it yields CASSPGTSGSGDTQYF.

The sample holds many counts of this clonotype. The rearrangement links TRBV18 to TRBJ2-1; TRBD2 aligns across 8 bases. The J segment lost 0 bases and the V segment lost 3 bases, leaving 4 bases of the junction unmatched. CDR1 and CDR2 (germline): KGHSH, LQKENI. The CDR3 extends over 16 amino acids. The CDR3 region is CASSPAGTSSYNEQFF. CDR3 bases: TGTGCCAGCTCACCCGCCGGGACTAGCTCCTACAATGAGCAGTTCTTC.

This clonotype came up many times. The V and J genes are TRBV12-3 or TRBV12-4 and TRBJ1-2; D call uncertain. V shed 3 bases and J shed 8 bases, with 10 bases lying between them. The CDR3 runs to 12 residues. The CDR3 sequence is CASSLGGRGYTF. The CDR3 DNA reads TGTGCCAGCAGTTTGGGCGGTCGGGGCTACACCTTC.

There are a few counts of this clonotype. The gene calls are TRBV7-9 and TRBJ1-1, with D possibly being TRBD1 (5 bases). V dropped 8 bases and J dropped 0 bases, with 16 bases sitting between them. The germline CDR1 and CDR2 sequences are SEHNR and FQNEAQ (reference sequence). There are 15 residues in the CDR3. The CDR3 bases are TGTGCCAGCCGCCCTGGGGGAGGGATGAACACTGAAGCTTTCTTT. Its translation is CASRPGGGMNTEAFF.

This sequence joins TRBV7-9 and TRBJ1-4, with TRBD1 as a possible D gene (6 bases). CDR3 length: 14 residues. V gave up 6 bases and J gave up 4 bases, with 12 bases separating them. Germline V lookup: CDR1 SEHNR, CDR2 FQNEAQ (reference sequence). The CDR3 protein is CASRRTDRNEKLFF. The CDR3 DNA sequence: TGTGCCAGCAGGAGGACAGACCGTAATGAAAAACTGTTTTTT. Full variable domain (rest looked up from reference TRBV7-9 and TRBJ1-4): DTGVSQNPRHKITKRGQNVTFRCDPISEHNRLYWYRQTLGQGPEFLTYFQNEAQLEKSRLLSDRFSAERPKGSFSTLEIQRTEQGDSAMYLCASRRTDRNEKLFFGSGTQLSVL.

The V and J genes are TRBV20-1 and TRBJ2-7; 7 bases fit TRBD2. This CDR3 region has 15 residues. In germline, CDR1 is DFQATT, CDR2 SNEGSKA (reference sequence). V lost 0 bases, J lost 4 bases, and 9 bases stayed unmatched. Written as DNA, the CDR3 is TGCAGTGCTAGAGATGCCGGACTAGTTCGTTACGAGCAGTACTTC. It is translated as CSARDAGLVRYEQYF.

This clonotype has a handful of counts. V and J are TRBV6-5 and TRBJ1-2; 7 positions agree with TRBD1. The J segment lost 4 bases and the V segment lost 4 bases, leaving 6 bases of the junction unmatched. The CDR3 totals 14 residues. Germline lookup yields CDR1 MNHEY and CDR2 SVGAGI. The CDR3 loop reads CASSSAGQPYGYTF. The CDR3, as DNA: TGTGCCAGCAGTTCCGCGGGACAGCCCTATGGCTACACCTTC.

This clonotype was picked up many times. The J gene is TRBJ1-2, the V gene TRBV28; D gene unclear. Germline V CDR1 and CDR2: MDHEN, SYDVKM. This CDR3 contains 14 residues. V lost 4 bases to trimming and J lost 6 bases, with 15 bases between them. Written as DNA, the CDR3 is TGTGCCAGCAGTTCCCATCTGGACGAACATGGCTACACCTTC. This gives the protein CASSSHLDEHGYTF.

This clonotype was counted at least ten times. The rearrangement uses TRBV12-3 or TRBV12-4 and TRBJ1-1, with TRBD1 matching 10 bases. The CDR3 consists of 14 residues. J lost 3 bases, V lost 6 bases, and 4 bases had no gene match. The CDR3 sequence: CASRRTGGHTEAFF. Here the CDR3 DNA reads TGTGCCAGCAGACGGACAGGGGGACACACTGAAGCTTTCTTT.

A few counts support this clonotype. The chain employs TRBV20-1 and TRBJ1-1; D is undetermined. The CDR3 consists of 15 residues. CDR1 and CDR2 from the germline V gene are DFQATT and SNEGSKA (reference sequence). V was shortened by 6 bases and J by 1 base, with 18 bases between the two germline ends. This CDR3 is CSAHAPGGRNTEAFF. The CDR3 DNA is TGCAGTGCCCACGCCCCCGGCGGACGGAACACTGAAGCTTTCTTT.

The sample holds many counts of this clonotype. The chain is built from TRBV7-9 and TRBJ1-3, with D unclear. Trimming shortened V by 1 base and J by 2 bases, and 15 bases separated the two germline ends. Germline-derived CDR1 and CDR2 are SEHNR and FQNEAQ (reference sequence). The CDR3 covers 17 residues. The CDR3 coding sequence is TGTGCCAGCAGCTTAGTCTCGGCAGTATATACTGGAAACACCATATATTTT. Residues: CASSLVSAVYTGNTIYF.

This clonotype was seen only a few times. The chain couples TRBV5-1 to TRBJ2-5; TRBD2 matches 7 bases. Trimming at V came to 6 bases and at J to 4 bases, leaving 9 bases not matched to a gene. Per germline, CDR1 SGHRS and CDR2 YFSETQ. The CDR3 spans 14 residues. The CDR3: CASMSRTSPETQYF. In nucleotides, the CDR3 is TGCGCCAGCATGTCTAGGACTAGTCCAGAGACCCAGTACTTC.

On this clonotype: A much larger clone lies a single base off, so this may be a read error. In nucleotides, the CDR3 is TGTGCCAGCAGCTCGCTCCCTCTAGACAAAAACATTCAGTACTTC. Encoded protein: CASSSLPLDKNIQYF. V gene TRBV5-6 combines with J gene TRBJ2-4; no reliable D call. V lost 3 bases, J lost 3 bases, and 13 bases lay in between. The CDR3 covers 15 residues. Per the germline V gene, CDR1 is SGHDT and CDR2 is YYEEEE.

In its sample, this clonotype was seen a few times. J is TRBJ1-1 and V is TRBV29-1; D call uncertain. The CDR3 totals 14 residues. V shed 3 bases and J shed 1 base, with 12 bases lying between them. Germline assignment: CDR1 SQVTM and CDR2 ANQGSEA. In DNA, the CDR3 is TGCAGCGTTGACGGGGAAAGGGAGAACACTGAAGCTTTCTTT. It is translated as CSVDGERENTEAFF.

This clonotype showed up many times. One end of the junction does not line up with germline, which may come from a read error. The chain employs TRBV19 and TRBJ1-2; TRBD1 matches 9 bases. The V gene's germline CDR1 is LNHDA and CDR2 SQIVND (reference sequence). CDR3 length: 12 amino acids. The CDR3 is CASSLGQGGLFF. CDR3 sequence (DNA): TGTGCCAGTAGTTTGGGACAGGGAGGTCTCTTCTTC.